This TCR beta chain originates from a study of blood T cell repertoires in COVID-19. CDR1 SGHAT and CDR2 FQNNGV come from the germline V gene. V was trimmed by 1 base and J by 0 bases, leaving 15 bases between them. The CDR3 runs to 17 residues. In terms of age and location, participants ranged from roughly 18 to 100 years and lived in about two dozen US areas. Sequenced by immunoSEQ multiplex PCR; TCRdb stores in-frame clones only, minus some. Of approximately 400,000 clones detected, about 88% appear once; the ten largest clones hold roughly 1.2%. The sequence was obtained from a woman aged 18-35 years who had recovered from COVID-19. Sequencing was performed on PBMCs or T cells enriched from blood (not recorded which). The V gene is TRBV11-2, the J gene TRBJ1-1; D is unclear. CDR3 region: CASSLVSGLIMNTEAFF. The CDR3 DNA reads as TGTGCCAGCAGCTTAGTTTCAGGCCTTATAATGAACACTGAAGCTTTCTTT.